This T cell receptor (beta chain) is from a study of human T cells and chemical hapten exposure (dated by TCRdb to the early 2020s). About the investigation overall: For sensitization, 2% DPC in acetone was applied to a roughly 2 cm by roughly 2 cm area of upper inner arm skin. Twenty-nine alopecia patients gave blood for TCR sequencing at one to four time points (pre-sensitization, 2, 6 and 24 weeks). Libraries were combined into a pool for sequencing, and differences in TCR yield between samples came mainly from small differences in library volumes within the pool. Blood was sampled from patients pre-sensitization (week 0) and at 2, 6 and about 24 weeks after DPC sensitization. Throughout the study period of 20 to 30 weeks, patients also received therapeutic DPC doses to the scalp every week. Patch testing on the upper back used Finn chambers containing 0.01% DPC, with scoring done after 6 days according to International Contact Dermatitis Research Group standards. In alopecia patients, the study followed how the peripheral blood TCR repertoire changed in vivo over primary and secondary sensitization to diphenylcyclopropenone (DPC), a hapten. Alopecia areata with under or over 50% scalp involvement, alopecia totalis and alopecia universalis were represented in the patient cohort, which was mostly female. Paper-wide results and their limitations: All patients had alopecia, a presumed autoimmune disease, so their immune response might differ from that of healthy individuals. Patch test score correlated positively with the number of PT1 expanded TCRs, reaching significance at thresholds 8, 16 and 32 but not at 4. DPC sensitization did not change how many TCRs were above 1 in 1000 frequency, and no evidence was found of alterations in global repertoire structure. Compared with pre-sensitization or healthy control sets, expanded TCRs formed significantly more large CDR3 similarity clusters, which is consistent with antigen-driven responses. After repeated subsampling, the strength of the expansion versus patch-test correlation and the threshold at which it became significant changed.

The time point label on this specimen signifies: patch test 2, 6 weeks after DPC sensitization. Explained via the paper, the treatment or condition label denotes: therapeutic diphenylcyclopropenone sensitization with weekly scalp DPC. Blood at each patch-test visit was drawn before the patch test was applied. Eligible patients were aged 18 to 70, diagnosed with alopecia, deemed suitable for DPC therapy, and excluded if pregnant. Total RNA was extracted from unfractionated whole blood collected in Tempus Blood RNA tubes. The germline ends are 8 bases apart after V is trimmed by 4 bases and J by 4 bases. Spanning cysteine to phenylalanine, the CDR3 consists of 13 amino acids. The DNA shown is the 39-base CDR3, in frame from base 1. CDR1 and CDR2 (KGHDR, SFDVKD) derive from the germline V gene. About this clonotype: Its antigen is still unknown. The sample holds no much larger clone one base away, and base qualities are not on file.

Library generation was performed with RACE. Sequenced using a NextSeq 500. Library preparation attached unique molecular identifiers to individual cDNA molecules for quantitative, reproducible TCR counting. Both TCR alpha and TCR beta chains were sequenced from each blood RNA sample. For the original study's pipeline: The median number of TCRs per sample was around 96,000, ranging from roughly 23,224 to 690,600. V, J and CDR3 annotation of the TCR reads was carried out using the Decombinator software suite. For the PS versus PT1 abundance plots, all samples were subsampled to the same number of TCRs (28,000). Expanded TCRs were defined as absent before sensitization and observed at least eight times at the 2-week time point. TCRdb trimmed public reads at Q25 via fastp, called clones via MiXCR and kept in-frame beta chains. For every CDR3 protein sequence, its rows merge into one entry that carries the most common genes and DNA. TCRdb, not the authors, supplied the V and J calls. The sample includes about 73,000 distinct CDR3 sequences, with around 7.9% observed a single time. Clones ranked in the top ten supply under 3.5% of the sample.

Sequences were derived from whole blood, sampled in connection with sensitization to the hapten diphenylcyclopropenone (DPC). The rearrangement combines TRBV24-1 with TRBJ2-3; the D gene may be TRBD1 or TRBD2, since each aligns over 6 bases. The TCR comes from a woman between 50 and 59 years old with alopecia areata. Some clones in this sample may be carry-over from other donors' samples. The nucleotide sequence is TGTGCCACCAGTGACGGGGGCGCAGATACGCAGTATTTT. It translates to CATSDGGADTQYF.